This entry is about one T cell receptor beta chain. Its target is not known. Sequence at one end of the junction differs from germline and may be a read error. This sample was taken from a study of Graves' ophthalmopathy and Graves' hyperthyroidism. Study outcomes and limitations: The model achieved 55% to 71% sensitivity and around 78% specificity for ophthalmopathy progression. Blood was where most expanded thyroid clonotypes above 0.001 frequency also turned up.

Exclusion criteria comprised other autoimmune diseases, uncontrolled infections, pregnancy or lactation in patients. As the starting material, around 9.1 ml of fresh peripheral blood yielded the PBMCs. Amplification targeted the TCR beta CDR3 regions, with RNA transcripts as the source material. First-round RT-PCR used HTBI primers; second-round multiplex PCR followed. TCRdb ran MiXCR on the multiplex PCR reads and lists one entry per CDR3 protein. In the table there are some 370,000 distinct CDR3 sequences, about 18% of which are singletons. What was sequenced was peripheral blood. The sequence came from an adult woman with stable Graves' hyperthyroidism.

The CDR3 region has the DNA TGTCCCAGCAGTTTAGCCTCATCTGGAAACACCATATATTTT. It yields the protein CPSSLASSGNTIYF. This rearrangement joins TRBV12-3 or TRBV12-4 to TRBJ1-3, with unresolved D. There are 14 residues in the CDR3.